Below are 14 T cell receptor beta chains sequenced from a single sample in a study of spatial heterogeneity in lung cancer. Stated time point: sample taken at primary tumor resection. One entry per CDR3 protein results from TCRdb running MiXCR on the 5' RACE reads. The sample has some 16,000 distinct CDR3 sequences; roughly 4% are singletons. Material: normal lung tissue next to the tumor, obtained at surgery. The origin of the receptors is a male donor with early-stage non-small cell lung cancer.

As for this clonotype: At one end, the junction sequence differs from germline, possibly due to a read error. This beta chain slipped into a library made for alpha chains as a stray read, so its size is not meaningful. CDR3 loop: CASCLASYEQYF. The CDR3 nucleotides read TGTGCCAGCTGCTTAGCGAGCTACGAGCAGTACTTC. The chain carries TRBV7-8 and TRBJ2-7, with D maybe TRBD2 (5 bases). The CDR3 is 12 amino acids. Germline loops: CDR1 SGHVS, CDR2 FQNEAQ.

This clonotype was recorded at least ten times. At one end, the junction sequence differs from germline, possibly due to a read error. A library made for alpha chains picked up this beta chain off target, so its size means little. The chain links TRBV7-8 to TRBJ2-2, with D perhaps TRBD1 (6 bases). Looked up from germline, CDR1 is SGHVS and CDR2 is FQNEAQ. The CDR3 has 12 residues. CDR3 sequence: CASSLSWTEEVF. CDR3 sequence (DNA): TGTGCCAGCAGCTTAAGCTGGACAGAGGAGGTTTTT.

This clonotype was counted at least ten times. The library was built for alpha chains, so this beta chain is an off-target read and its size means little. Here the CDR3 DNA reads TGTGCCACCAGCAGAGATACGGGCGGGAGTATAGGCACCGGGGAGCTGTTTTTT. This codes for CATSRDTGGSIGTGELFF. V gene TRBV15 combines with J gene TRBJ2-2; 7 bases map to TRBD2. The trim removed 0 bases at V and 4 bases at J, leaving 11 bases unmatched. The germline V gene has CDR1 LNHNV and CDR2 YYDKDF (reference sequence). The CDR3 spans 18 residues.

This clonotype was observed many times. This beta chain lies outside the target of a library built for alpha chains; its clone size means little. The chain links TRBV28 to TRBJ1-5; no reliable D call. The length of the CDR3 is 13 residues. Germline values: CDR1 MDHEN, CDR2 SYDVKM. With 5 bases removed from V and 3 bases from J, the gap between germline ends came to 8 bases. The CDR3 region is CASSRAYNQPQHF. As DNA, the CDR3 is TGTGCCAGCAGTCGGGCCTACAATCAGCCCCAGCATTTT. Combining the CDR3 with reference TRBV28 and TRBJ1-5 gives the whole variable domain DVKVTQSSRYLVKRTGEKVFLECVQDMDHENMFWYRQDPGLGLRLIYFSYDVKMKEKGDIPEGYSVSREKKERFSLILESASTNQTSMYLCASSRAYNQPQHFGDGTRLSIL.

At least ten counts were recorded for this clonotype. The size of this beta chain means little, since it is a stray read in a library made for alpha chains. The rearrangement links TRBV6-5 to TRBJ2-7, with TRBD1 matching over 9 bases. The CDR3 is 16 amino acids. V lost 7 bases to trimming and J lost 0 bases; unmatched junction nucleotides: 10. In germline, CDR1 is MNHEY, CDR2 SVGAGI. The chain's CDR3 is CASTSFGTGSSYEQYF. The CDR3 DNA is TGTGCCAGCACCTCGTTCGGGACAGGGAGCTCCTACGAGCAGTACTTC.

This clonotype came up many times. This beta chain is an unintended read in a library built for alpha chains; its size means little. The CDR3 region is CASSLSREGYYEQYF. DNA for the CDR3: TGTGCCAGCAGCTTATCCCGGGAGGGATACTACGAGCAGTACTTC. V usage is TRBV7-6 and J usage is TRBJ2-7; TRBD2 agrees at 8 bases. CDR1 is SGHVS and CDR2 is FNYEAQ in the germline V gene. This CDR3 has 15 amino acids. Trimming cost V 2 bases and J 3 bases; bases outside gene matches: 6.

In this sample, this clonotype turned up many times. This beta chain appears as a stray read in a library generated for alpha chains; its size is not informative. The chain recombines TRBV5-1 with TRBJ1-4, with 9 bases aligning to TRBD1. The CDR3 spans 15 residues. After removal of 4 bases from V and 6 bases from J, the junction contained 7 bases not matched to a gene. CDR1 is SGHRS, CDR2 YFSETQ, per germline. CDR3 in amino acids: CASSTTTGGYEKLFF. The CDR3 nucleotides are TGCGCCAGCAGCACTACGACAGGGGGTTATGAAAAACTGTTTTTT.

The sample holds many counts of this clonotype. Because this beta chain is a stray read in a library intended to capture alpha chains, its abundance should not be given much weight. The V call is TRBV3-1, the J call TRBJ1-1; perhaps TRBD1 as D (5 bases). The CDR3 has 12 amino acids. Trimming took off 1 base at V and 8 bases at J, with 8 bases between the two ends. Looked up from germline, CDR1 is LGHDT and CDR2 is YNNKEL (reference sequence). The CDR3 nucleotides read TGTGCCAGCAGCCAAGCAAAGGGGGAAGCTTTCTTT. It codes for CASSQAKGEAFF. Complete variable domain (other parts from reference TRBV3-1 and TRBJ1-1): DTAVSQTPKYLVTQMGNDKSIKCEQNLGHDTMYWYKQDSKKFLKIMFSYNNKELIINETVPNRFSPKSPDKAHLNLHINSLELGDSAVYFCASSQAKGEAFFGQGTRLTVV.

This clonotype was recorded at least ten times. As an off-target read in a library built for alpha chains, this beta chain has a frequency of little significance. The V gene is TRBV29-1, the J gene TRBJ1-1; D is ambiguous. Germline CDR1 reads SQVTM; CDR2 reads ANQGSEA. The CDR3 length is 12 residues. V gave up 4 bases and J gave up 1 base, with 7 bases separating them. The DNA for the CDR3 is TGCAGCGTTGCGGCGGCGAACACTGAAGCTTTCTTT. It translates to CSVAAANTEAFF.

This clonotype was found many times. This beta chain turned up in a library designed for alpha chains; as an off-target read, its abundance says little. This sequence joins TRBV5-1 and TRBJ2-3; 8 nucleotides line up with TRBD1. The CDR3 length is 16 residues. The germline CDR1 and CDR2 sequences are SGHRS and YFSETQ. The junction had 8 bases not matched to a gene; V was cut back by 5 bases and J by 0 bases. The CDR3 loop is CASSLTGVTSTDTQYF. Written as DNA, the CDR3 is TGCGCCAGCAGTCTGACAGGGGTGACTAGCACAGATACGCAGTATTTT.

In this sample, this clonotype turned up many times. Since it is a stray read in a library aimed at alpha chains, this beta chain has a size that is not meaningful. The rearrangement joins TRBV6-5 to TRBJ2-1, with D perhaps TRBD2 (5 bases). The CDR3 covers 13 residues. In germline, CDR1 is MNHEY, CDR2 SVGAGI. V was trimmed by 7 bases and J by 7 bases, leaving 14 bases between them. CDR3 nucleotide sequence: TGTGCCAGCAACACGCGGGTCACAAATGAGCAGTTCTTC. It translates to CASNTRVTNEQFF.

This clonotype came up many times. The library was built for alpha chains, so this beta chain is an off-target read and its size means little. The chain employs TRBV18 and TRBJ1-1; D gene uncertain. The CDR3 is 14 amino acids. CDR1 is KGHSH and CDR2 is LQKENI in the germline V gene. Trimming left V 2 bases short and J 4 bases short, with 11 bases between. CDR3 loop: CASSPFKGGTEAFF. The CDR3 DNA follows: TGTGCCAGCTCACCATTTAAAGGTGGCACTGAAGCTTTCTTT.

This clonotype was counted many times. This beta chain is an off-target read within a library intended for alpha chains, so its frequency means little. This chain uses TRBV20-1 with TRBJ2-6; 7 bases line up with TRBD2. The CDR3 has 15 residues. CDR1 and CDR2 from the germline V gene are DFQATT and SNEGSKA (reference sequence). V lost 4 bases to trimming and J lost 1 base; unmatched junction nucleotides: 4. DNA for the CDR3: TGCAGTGCTACCCTAGCGGTGTCTGGGGCCAACGTCCTGACTTTC. Protein: CSATLAVSGANVLTF.

This clonotype has at least ten counts. A library made for alpha chains picked up this beta chain off target, so its size means little. J is TRBJ2-2 and V is TRBV27; 11 nucleotides agree with TRBD1. The CDR3 is made up of 16 amino acids. Germline V gene sequence: CDR1 MNHEY, CDR2 SMNVEV (reference sequence). V gave up 0 bases and J gave up 7 bases; unmatched junction bases: 4. CDR3 amino acids: CASSLSGTGGIGELFF. The CDR3 bases are TGTGCCAGCAGTTTATCGGGGACAGGGGGGATCGGGGAGCTGTTTTTT.